These 16 T cell receptor beta chains came from one sample sequenced in a study of T cell responses to AZD1222 COVID-19 vaccine. Method: immunoSEQ multiplex PCR; TCRdb's copy keeps in-frame clones and lacks some. The data hold over 65,000 clones, with more than 80% observed a single time. The sequences come from peripheral blood, collected on day 0 of AZD1222 vaccination. All receptors come from an adult in good health.

The chain combines TRBV19 with TRBJ2-5; TRBD2 matches at 7 bases. There are 14 residues in the CDR3. J was trimmed by 4 bases and V by 4 bases; bases with no gene match: 6. Germline CDR1 is LNHDA and CDR2 is SQIVND (reference sequence). The DNA for the CDR3 is TGTGCCAGTAGTACCCCCGGGGGGAGAGAGACCCAGTACTTC. It specifies CASSTPGGRETQYF.

This CDR3 reads CASSYYGQGPNYGYTF. The CDR3 region has the DNA TGTGCCAGCAGTTACTACGGACAGGGCCCTAACTATGGCTACACCTTC. The V and J genes are TRBV6-5 and TRBJ1-2; 8 bases fit TRBD1. With V trimmed by 1 base and J by 0 bases, 4 bases remained unmatched. The CDR3 extends over 16 amino acids. The germline gives CDR1 MNHEY, CDR2 SVGAGI.

This chain joins TRBV4-1 and TRBJ2-7; D gene uncertain. Germline CDR1 MGHRA, CDR2 YSYEKL. The CDR3 has 14 amino acids. The V and J ends lost 7 bases and 3 bases respectively, with 16 bases between them. In nucleotides, the CDR3 is TGCGCCAGCAAGTCGTCGGCTTCTCACTACGAGCAGTACTTC. This sequence encodes CASKSSASHYEQYF.

A remark on this clone: A clone one base away is much larger, so this may be a read error. J is TRBJ2-2 and V is TRBV7-2; no clear D. The length of the CDR3 is 13 residues. CDR1 is SGHTA, CDR2 FQGNSA, per germline. The V end was cut by 2 bases, the J end by 1 base, with 2 bases between. CDR3 nucleotide sequence: TGTGCCAGCAGCTTACTGAACACCGGGGAGCTGTTTTTT. It codes for CASSLLNTGELFF.

In regard to this clone: The same CDR3 can be traced to other DNA sequences in this sample. The genes are TRBV5-1 and TRBJ1-3, with D uncertain. The CDR3 contains 14 residues. Germline V gene lookup returns CDR1 SGHRS and CDR2 YFSETQ. Trimming took 2 bases from V and 0 from J, leaving 6 bases between them. The CDR3: CASSLSVSGNTIYF. DNA for the CDR3: TGCGCCAGCAGCTTATCAGTCTCTGGAAACACCATATATTTT.

V usage is TRBV3-1 (or the pseudogene TRBV3-2) and J usage is TRBJ1-4; unclear D gene. Germline values: CDR1 LGHDT, CDR2 YNNKEL (reference sequence). The CDR3 has 12 amino acids. Trimming removed 3 bases at V and 8 bases at J, with 7 bases between. The CDR3 DNA reads TGTGCCAGCAGCCAGCGTCAGGAAAAACTGTTTTTT. Translated, it gives CASSQRQEKLFF.

The rearrangement links TRBV27 to TRBJ2-1; 15 bases align to TRBD2. V trimming: 0 bases; J trimming: 8 bases; junction bases outside the gene matches: 11. CDR1 is MNHEY, CDR2 SMNVEV, per germline (reference sequence). The CDR3 spans 19 residues. The CDR3 coding sequence is TGTGCCAGCAGTTTATCCCCTGGACTAGCGGGGGGGCCTCAGGATGAGCAGTTCTTC. Residues: CASSLSPGLAGGPQDEQFF.

The chain uses TRBV3-1 (or the pseudogene TRBV3-2) and TRBJ1-3; D is uncertain. Germline V gives CDR1 LGHDT, CDR2 YNNKEL (reference sequence). This CDR3 spans 15 amino acids. The V end was cut by 1 base, the J end by 0 bases, with 7 bases between. The CDR3 protein is CASSQVRSSGNTIYF. As DNA, the CDR3 is TGTGCCAGCAGCCAAGTTAGAAGCTCTGGAAACACCATATATTTT.

The chain joins TRBV6-5 to TRBJ2-2; D perhaps matches TRBD1 (6 bases). The CDR3 has 16 residues. With 2 bases removed from V and 4 bases from J, the gap between germline ends came to 14 bases. In germline, CDR1 is MNHEY, CDR2 SVGAGI. The CDR3 sequence is CASSYKGGWSTGELFF. CDR3 DNA sequence: TGTGCCAGCAGTTACAAAGGGGGTTGGTCCACCGGGGAGCTGTTTTTT.

CDR3 DNA sequence: TGTGCCACCAGTGATGGGGGTTCGGGCAATCAGCCCCAGCATTTT. This translates into CATSDGGSGNQPQHF. This chain connects TRBV24-1 to TRBJ1-5; D perhaps matches TRBD1 (5 bases). Trimming removed 3 bases from V and 2 bases from J, with 10 bases in between. Per the germline V gene, CDR1 is KGHDR and CDR2 is SFDVKD. The CDR3 has 15 residues.

This chain links TRBV7-9 with TRBJ1-2; 9 bases map to TRBD1. V lost 5 bases, J lost 0 bases, and 4 bases stayed unmatched. The CDR3 contains 15 residues. CDR1 and CDR2 (germline): SEHNR, FQNEAQ (reference sequence). CDR3 region: CASSPGQGPNYGYTF. As DNA, the CDR3 is TGTGCCAGCAGCCCTGGACAGGGGCCTAACTATGGCTACACCTTC.

The V gene is TRBV11-2, the J gene TRBJ1-6; D is uncertain. The germline V gene has CDR1 SGHAT and CDR2 FQNNGV. V was cut by 7 bases and J by 7 bases, with 23 bases left in between. The CDR3 loop spans 17 amino acids. CDR3 sequence: CASNSDRLRSLNSPLHF. The CDR3 DNA reads TGTGCCAGCAACTCCGACCGCTTGAGGAGCCTAAATTCACCCCTCCACTTT.

CDR3 bases: TGTGCCAGCTCACCACTTAGTCTATCCTACGAGCAGTACTTC. Translation: CASSPLSLSYEQYF. The chain combines TRBV18 with TRBJ2-7; no reliable D call. The CDR3 length is 14 residues. Trimming cost V 1 base and J 1 base, with 8 bases left between them. Germline CDR1 KGHSH, CDR2 LQKENI.

The rearrangement uses TRBV6-2 or TRBV6-3 and TRBJ2-5; tentative D call: TRBD1 (6 bases). V was shortened by 6 bases and J by 5 bases, with 22 bases between the two germline ends. CDR3 length equals 16 residues. Germline CDR1 and CDR2: MNHEY and SVGEGT. Here the CDR3 DNA reads TGTGCCAGCAGCGACCCCTGGACAGACTCCCTGGAGACCCAGTACTTC. Translation gives CASSDPWTDSLETQYF.

The chain couples TRBV4-3 to TRBJ2-5; D might be TRBD1 or TRBD2, each matching 5 bases. Trimming pared 1 base from V and 1 base from J, leaving 7 bases between. The germline V gene encodes CDR1 LGHNA and CDR2 YSLEER. The CDR3 has 14 residues. The CDR3 loop reads CASSQGGFQETQYF. Here the CDR3 DNA reads TGCGCCAGCAGCCAAGGGGGGTTCCAAGAGACCCAGTACTTC.

This clone was recorded once. V gene TRBV3-1 (or the pseudogene TRBV3-2) combines with J gene TRBJ1-2; no clear D. The V end was cut by 0 bases, the J end by 8 bases, with 4 bases between. From germline, CDR1 is LGHDT and CDR2 YNNKEL (reference sequence). There are 11 residues in the CDR3. The CDR3 DNA is TGTGCCAGCAGCCAAGATCGAGGCTACACCTTC. It translates to CASSQDRGYTF.